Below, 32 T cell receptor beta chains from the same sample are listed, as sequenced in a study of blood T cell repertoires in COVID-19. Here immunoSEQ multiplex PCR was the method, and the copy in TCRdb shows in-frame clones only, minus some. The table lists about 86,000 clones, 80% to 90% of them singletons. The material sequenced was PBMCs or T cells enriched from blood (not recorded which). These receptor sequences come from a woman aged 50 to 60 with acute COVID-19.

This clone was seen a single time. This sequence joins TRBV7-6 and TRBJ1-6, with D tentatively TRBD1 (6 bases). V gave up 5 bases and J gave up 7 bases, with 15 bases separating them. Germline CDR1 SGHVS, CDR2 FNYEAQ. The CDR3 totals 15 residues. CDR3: CASSVDSGGNSPLHF. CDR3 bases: TGTGCCAGCAGCGTGGACAGCGGGGGGAATTCACCCCTCCACTTT.

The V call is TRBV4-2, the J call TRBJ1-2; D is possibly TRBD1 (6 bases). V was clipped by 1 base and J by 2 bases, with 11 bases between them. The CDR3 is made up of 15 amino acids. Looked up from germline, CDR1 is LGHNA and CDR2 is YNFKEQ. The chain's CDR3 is CASSQVGQGNYGYTF. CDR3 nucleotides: TGTGCCAGCAGCCAAGTCGGGCAGGGGAACTATGGCTACACCTTC.

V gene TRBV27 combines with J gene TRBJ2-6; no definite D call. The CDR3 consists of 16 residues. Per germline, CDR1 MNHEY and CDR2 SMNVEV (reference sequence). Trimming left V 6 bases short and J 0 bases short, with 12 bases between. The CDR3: CASRSPQVSGANVLTF. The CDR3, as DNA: TGTGCCAGCAGATCCCCACAAGTCTCTGGGGCCAACGTCCTGACTTTC.

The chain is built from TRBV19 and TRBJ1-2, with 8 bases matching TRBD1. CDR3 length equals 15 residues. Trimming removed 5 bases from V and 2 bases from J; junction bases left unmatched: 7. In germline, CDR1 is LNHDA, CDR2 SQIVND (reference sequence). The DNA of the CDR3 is TGTGCCAGTAGTCCTCAGACAGGGGAGAACTATGGCTACACCTTC. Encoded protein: CASSPQTGENYGYTF.

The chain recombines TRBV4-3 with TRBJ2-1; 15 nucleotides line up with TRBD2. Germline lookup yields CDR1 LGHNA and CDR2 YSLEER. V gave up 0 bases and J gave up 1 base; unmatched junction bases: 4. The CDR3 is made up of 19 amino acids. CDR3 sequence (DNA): TGCGCCAGCAGCCAAGAAAAGGGGACTAGCGGGAGGTCCTACAATGAGCAGTTCTTC. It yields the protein CASSQEKGTSGRSYNEQFF.

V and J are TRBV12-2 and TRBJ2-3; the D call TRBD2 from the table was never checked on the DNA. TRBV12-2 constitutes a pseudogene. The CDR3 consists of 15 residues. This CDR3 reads CASRSTSGGQDTQYF. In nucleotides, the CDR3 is TGTGCAAGTCGCTCGACTAGCGGGGGGCAAGATACGCAGTATTTT.

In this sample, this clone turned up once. This CDR3 is CASSLVEEITYEQYF. Written as DNA, the CDR3 is TGTGCCAGCAGCTTGGTAGAGGAAATTACCTACGAGCAGTACTTC. The V call is TRBV5-6, the J call TRBJ2-7; D uncertain. This CDR3 region has 15 residues. CDR1 and CDR2 from the germline V gene are SGHDT and YYEEEE. Trimming took off 0 bases at V and 2 bases at J, with 12 bases between the two ends.

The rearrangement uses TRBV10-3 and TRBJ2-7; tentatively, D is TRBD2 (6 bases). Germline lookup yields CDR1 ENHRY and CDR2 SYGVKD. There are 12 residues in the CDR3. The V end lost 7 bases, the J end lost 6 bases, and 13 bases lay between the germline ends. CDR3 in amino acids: CAITEGTGEQYF. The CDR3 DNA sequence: TGTGCCATCACGGAGGGTACGGGCGAGCAGTACTTC.

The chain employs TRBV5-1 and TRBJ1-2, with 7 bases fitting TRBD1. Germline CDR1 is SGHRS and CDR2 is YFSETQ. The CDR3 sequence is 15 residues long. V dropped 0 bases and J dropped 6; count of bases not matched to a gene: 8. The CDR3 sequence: CASSLEGQRGHGYTF. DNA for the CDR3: TGCGCCAGCAGCTTGGAGGGACAGAGGGGCCATGGCTACACCTTC. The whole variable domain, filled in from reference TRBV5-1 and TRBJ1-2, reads KAGVTQTPRYLIKTRGQQVTLSCSPISGHRSVSWYQQTPGQGLQFLFEYFSETQRNKGNFPGRFSGRQFSNSRSEMNVSTLELGDSALYLCASSLEGQRGHGYTFGSGTRLTVV.

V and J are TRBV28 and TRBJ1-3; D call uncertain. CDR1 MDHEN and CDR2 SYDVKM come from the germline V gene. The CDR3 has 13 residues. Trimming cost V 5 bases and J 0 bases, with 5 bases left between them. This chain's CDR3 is CASSVDSGNTIYF. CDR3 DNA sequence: TGTGCCAGCAGTGTAGACTCTGGAAACACCATATATTTT.

The CDR3 DNA follows: TGTGCCAGCAGCTCCCGACCGGAGGGGCGTGAAAAACTGTTTTTT. Translated, it gives CASSSRPEGREKLFF. V and J are TRBV7-8 and TRBJ1-4, with D possibly being TRBD1 (5 bases). From germline, CDR1 is SGHVS and CDR2 FQNEAQ. The CDR3 is 15 amino acids. Trimming took 4 bases from V and 7 from J, leaving 16 bases between them.

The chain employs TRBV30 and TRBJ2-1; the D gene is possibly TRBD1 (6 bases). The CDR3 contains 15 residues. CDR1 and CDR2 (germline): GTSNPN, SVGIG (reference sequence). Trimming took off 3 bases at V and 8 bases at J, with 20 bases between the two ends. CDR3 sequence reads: CAWSGTASRGYEQFF. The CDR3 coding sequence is TGTGCCTGGAGCGGAACCGCCTCCAGGGGCTATGAGCAGTTCTTC.

CDR3 loop: CASSVISGRASGELFF. CDR3 nucleotide sequence: TGTGCCAGTAGTGTAATCAGCGGGAGGGCGTCCGGGGAGCTGTTTTTT. The chain combines TRBV19 with TRBJ2-2; 10 bases agree with TRBD2. This CDR3 is built from 16 residues. V lost 5 bases and J lost 6; bases outside the gene matches: 9. The germline V gene has CDR1 LNHDA and CDR2 SQIVND (reference sequence).

CDR3 nucleotides: TGTGCCAGTAGTGCCACACCAGGGTATCCTTTCTTT. It encodes CASSATPGYPFF. The V and J genes are TRBV19 and TRBJ1-1; D is perhaps TRBD1 (5 bases). Trimming took off 5 bases at V and 12 bases at J, with 16 bases between the two ends. The CDR3 length is 12 residues. CDR1 is LNHDA and CDR2 is SQIVND in the germline V gene (reference sequence).

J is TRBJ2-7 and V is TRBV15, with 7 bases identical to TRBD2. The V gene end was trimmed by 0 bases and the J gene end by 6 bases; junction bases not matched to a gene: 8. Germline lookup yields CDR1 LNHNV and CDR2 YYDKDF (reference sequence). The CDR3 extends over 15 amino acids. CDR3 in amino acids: CATSRDAGGGSEQYF. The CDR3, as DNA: TGTGCCACCAGCAGAGACGCTGGGGGGGGATCCGAGCAGTACTTC.

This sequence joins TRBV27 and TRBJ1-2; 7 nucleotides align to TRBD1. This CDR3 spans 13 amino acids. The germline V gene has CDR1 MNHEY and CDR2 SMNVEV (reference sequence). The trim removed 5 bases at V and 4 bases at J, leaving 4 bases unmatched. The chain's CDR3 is CASSRQGVYGYTF. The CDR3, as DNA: TGTGCCAGCAGTCGACAGGGAGTCTATGGCTACACCTTC.

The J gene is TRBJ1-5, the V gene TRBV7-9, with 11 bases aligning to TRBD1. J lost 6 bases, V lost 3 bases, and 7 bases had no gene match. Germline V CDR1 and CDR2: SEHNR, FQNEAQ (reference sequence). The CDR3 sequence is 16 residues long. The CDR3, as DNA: TGTGCCAGCAGCTTGGGGACAGGGGGTCGGGCTCAGCCCCAGCATTTT. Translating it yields CASSLGTGGRAQPQHF.

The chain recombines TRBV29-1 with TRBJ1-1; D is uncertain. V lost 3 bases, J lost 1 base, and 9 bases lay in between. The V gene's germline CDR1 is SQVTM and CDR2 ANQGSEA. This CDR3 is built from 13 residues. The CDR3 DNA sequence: TGCAGCGTTGAGAAGGGAGGGAACACTGAAGCTTTCTTT. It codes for CSVEKGGNTEAFF.

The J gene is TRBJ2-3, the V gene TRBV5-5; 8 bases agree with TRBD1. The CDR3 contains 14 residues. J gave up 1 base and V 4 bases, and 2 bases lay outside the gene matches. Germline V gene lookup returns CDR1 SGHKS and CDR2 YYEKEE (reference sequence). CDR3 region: CASSPGQGTDTQYF. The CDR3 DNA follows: TGTGCCAGCAGCCCGGGACAGGGCACAGATACGCAGTATTTT.

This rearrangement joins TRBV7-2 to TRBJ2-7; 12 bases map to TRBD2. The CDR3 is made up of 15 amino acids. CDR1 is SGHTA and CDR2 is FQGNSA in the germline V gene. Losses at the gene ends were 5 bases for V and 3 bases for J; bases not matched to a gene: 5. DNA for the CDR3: TGTGCCAGCAGCCCCGGACTAGCGGGACTCTACGAGCAGTACTTC. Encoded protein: CASSPGLAGLYEQYF.

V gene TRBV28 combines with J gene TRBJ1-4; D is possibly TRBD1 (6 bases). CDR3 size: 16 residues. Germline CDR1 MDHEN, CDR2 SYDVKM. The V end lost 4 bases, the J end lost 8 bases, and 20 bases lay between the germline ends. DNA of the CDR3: TGTGCCAGCAGTTCGATTTGGGACAACTTGAAGGAAAAACTGTTTTTT. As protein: CASSSIWDNLKEKLFF.

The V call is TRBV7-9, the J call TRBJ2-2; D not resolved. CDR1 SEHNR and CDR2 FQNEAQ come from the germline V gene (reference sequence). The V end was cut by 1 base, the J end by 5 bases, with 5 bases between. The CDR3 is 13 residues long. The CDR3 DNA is TGTGCCAGCAGCTTAGGAGGAACCGGGGAGCTGTTTTTT. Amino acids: CASSLGGTGELFF.

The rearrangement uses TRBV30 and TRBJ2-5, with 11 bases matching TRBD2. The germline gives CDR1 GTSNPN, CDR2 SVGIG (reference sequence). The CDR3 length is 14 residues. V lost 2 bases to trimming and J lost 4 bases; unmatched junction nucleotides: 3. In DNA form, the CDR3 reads TGTGCCTGGAGTCGACTAGCGGGGAGAGAGACCCAGTACTTC. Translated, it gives CAWSRLAGRETQYF.

This CDR3 is CASSHRDRGSGYGYTF. The CDR3 nucleotides are TGTGCCAGCAGCCACCGGGACAGGGGGTCGGGGTATGGCTACACCTTC. This chain joins TRBV5-4 and TRBJ1-2, with 11 bases fitting TRBD1. The ends lost 4 bases at V and 5 bases at J; junction bases unmatched: 10. The V gene's germline CDR1 is SGHNT and CDR2 YYREEE (reference sequence). The CDR3 spans 16 residues. The complete variable domain, with remaining parts taken from reference TRBV5-4 and TRBJ1-2, reads ETGVTQSPTHLIKTRGQQVTLRCSSQSGHNTVSWYQQALGQGPQFIFQYYREEENGRGNFPPRFSGLQFPNYSSELNVNALELDDSALYLCASSHRDRGSGYGYTFGSGTRLTVV.

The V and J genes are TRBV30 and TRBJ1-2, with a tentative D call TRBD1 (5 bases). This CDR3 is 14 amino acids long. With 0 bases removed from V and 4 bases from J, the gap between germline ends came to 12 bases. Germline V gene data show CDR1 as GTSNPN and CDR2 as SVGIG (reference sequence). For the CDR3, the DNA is TGTGCCTGGAGTGTAGGGGCGAGCCTCTATGGCTACACCTTC. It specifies CAWSVGASLYGYTF.

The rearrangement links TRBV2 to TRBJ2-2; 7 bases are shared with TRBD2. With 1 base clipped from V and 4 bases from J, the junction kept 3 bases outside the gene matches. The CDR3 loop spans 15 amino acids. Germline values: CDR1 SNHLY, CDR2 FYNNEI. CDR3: CASSEEGRATGELFF. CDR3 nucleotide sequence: TGTGCCAGCAGTGAAGAGGGGAGGGCCACCGGGGAGCTGTTTTTT.

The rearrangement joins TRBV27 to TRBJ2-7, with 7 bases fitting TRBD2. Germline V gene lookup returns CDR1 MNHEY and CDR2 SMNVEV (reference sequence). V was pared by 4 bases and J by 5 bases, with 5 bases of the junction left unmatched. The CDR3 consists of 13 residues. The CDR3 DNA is TGTGCCAGCAGTTACGGACTAGGTAACGAGCAGTACTTC. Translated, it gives CASSYGLGNEQYF.

The CDR3 region has the DNA TGTGCCAGCGTCAGGGGCAATCAGCCCCAGCATTTT. Translating gives CASVRGNQPQHF. The chain employs TRBV5-8 and TRBJ1-5; tentative D call: TRBD1 (5 bases). Between the trimmed V and J ends, which lost 7 bases and 2 bases, there was a span of 7 bases. This CDR3 contains 12 residues. Germline loops: CDR1 SGHTS, CDR2 YDEGEE.

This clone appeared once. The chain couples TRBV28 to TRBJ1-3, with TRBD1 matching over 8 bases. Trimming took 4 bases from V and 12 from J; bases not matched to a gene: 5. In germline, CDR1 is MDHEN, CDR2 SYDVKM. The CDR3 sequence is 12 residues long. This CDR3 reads CASSSPGQGIYF. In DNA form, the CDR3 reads TGTGCCAGCAGTTCTCCAGGACAGGGCATATATTTT.

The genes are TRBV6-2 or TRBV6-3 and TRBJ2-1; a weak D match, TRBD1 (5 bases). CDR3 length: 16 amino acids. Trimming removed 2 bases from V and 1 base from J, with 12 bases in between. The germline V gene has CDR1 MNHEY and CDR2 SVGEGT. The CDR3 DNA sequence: TGTGCCAGCAGTTACCAGGGCAGGGCTTCCTACAATGAGCAGTTCTTC. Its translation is CASSYQGRASYNEQFF.

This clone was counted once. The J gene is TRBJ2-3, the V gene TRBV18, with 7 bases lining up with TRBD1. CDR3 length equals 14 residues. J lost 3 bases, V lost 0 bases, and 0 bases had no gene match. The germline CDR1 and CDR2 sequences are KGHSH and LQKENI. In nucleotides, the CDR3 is TGTGCCAGCTCACCACCACAGGGGACAGATACGCAGTATTTT. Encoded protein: CASSPPQGTDTQYF.

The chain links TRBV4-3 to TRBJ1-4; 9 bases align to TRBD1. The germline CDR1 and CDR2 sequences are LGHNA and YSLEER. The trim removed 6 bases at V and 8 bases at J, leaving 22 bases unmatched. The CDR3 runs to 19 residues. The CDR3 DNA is TGCGCCAGCAGTTTCACTTGGGGGACAGGGCCTTTGGGAGACGAAAAACTGTTTTTT. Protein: CASSFTWGTGPLGDEKLFF.